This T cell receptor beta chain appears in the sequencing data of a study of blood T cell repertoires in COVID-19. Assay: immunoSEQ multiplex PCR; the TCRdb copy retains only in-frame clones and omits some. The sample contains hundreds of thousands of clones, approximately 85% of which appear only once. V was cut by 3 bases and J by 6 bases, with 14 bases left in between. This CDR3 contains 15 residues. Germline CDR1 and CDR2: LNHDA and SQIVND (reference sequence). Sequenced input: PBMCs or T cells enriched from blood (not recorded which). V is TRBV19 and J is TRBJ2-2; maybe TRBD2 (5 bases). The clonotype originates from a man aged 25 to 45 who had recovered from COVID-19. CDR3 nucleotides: TGTGCCAGTAGTATCAGAGGGCGCGGAGCCGGGGAGCTGTTTTTT. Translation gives CASSIRGRGAGELFF. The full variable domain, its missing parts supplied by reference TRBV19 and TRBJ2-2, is DGGITQSPKYLFRKEGQNVTLSCEQNLNHDAMYWYRQDPGQGLRLIYYSQIVNDFQKGDIAEGYSVSREKKESFPLTVTSAQKNPTAFYLCASSIRGRGAGELFFGEGSRLTVL.